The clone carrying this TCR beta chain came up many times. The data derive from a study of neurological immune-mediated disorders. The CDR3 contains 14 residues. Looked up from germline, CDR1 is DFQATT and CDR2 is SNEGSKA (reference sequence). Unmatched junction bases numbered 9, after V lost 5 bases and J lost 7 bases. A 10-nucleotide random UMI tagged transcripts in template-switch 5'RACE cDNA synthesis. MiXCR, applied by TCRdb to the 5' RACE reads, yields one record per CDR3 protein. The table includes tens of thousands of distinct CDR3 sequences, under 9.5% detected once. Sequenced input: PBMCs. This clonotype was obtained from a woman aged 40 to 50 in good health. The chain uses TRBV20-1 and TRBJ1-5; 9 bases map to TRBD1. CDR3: CSAVGQGPSQPQHF. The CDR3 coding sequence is TGCAGTGCTGTGGGACAGGGACCGTCCCAGCCCCAGCATTTT.